This TCR beta chain emerged from a study of shared clonotypes between healthy human individuals. Study results and caveats: Sampling covered nothing but blood. Tissue TCR repertoires likely differ from those found in blood.

The V gene lost 3 bases and the J gene lost 7 bases, with 10 bases spanning the gap. The V gene's germline CDR1 is MNHEY and CDR2 SMNVEV (reference sequence). The CDR3 totals 14 residues. Assay used: immunoSEQ multiplex PCR; TCRdb lists only in-frame clones, some missing. This sample has millions of clones, with approximately 95% found just once. The naive CD8 subset, CD45RO-negative cells positively selected for CCR7, excluded terminally differentiated effector memory CD45RA+ cells. Note on this clone: The antigen remains unidentified.

The sequenced sample was naive CD8+ T cells sorted from blood. The clonotype comes from a man between 18 and 29 years old in good health. This rearrangement joins TRBV27 to TRBJ1-6, with a possible D match to TRBD1 (6 bases). The chain's CDR3 is CASSFIGGNSPLHF. DNA of the CDR3: TGTGCCAGCAGTTTTATAGGGGGAAATTCACCCCTCCACTTT.